The 30 T cell receptor beta chains below all came from one sample that was sequenced in a study of T cell responses to AZD1222 COVID-19 vaccine. Measured with immunoSEQ multiplex PCR; TCRdb has only the in-frame clones, and not every one. The data contain about 92,000 clones, about nine tenths of them seen just once; the ten biggest clones take up roughly a tenth. Source: peripheral blood, taken on day 0 of AZD1222 vaccination. The receptor set was obtained from an adult in good health.

This clone was recorded only once. This sequence joins TRBV5-1 and TRBJ2-2; D is unresolved. The germline V and J ends were trimmed by 0 bases and 2 bases, with 8 bases remaining between them. Germline CDR1 is SGHRS and CDR2 is YFSETQ. The CDR3 extends over 15 amino acids. DNA for the CDR3: TGCGCCAGCAGCTTGGGACTTCCCAACACCGGGGAGCTGTTTTTT. The encoded protein is CASSLGLPNTGELFF. The full variable domain, rest sourced from reference TRBV5-1 and TRBJ2-2, is KAGVTQTPRYLIKTRGQQVTLSCSPISGHRSVSWYQQTPGQGLQFLFEYFSETQRNKGNFPGRFSGRQFSNSRSEMNVSTLELGDSALYLCASSLGLPNTGELFFGEGSRLTVL.

The CDR3 is CASSQRQGSYEQYF. In DNA, the CDR3 is TGTGCCAGCAGCCAGAGACAGGGGTCCTACGAGCAGTACTTC. The chain combines TRBV7-2 with TRBJ2-7, with 8 bases aligning to TRBD1. With V trimmed by 5 bases and J by 1 base, 4 bases remained unmatched. This CDR3 is 14 amino acids long. Germline V CDR1 and CDR2: SGHTA, FQGNSA.

The gene calls are TRBV5-1 and TRBJ2-3; TRBD1 matches 10 bases. With 3 bases clipped from V and 7 bases from J, the junction kept 8 bases outside the gene matches. CDR1 SGHRS and CDR2 YFSETQ come from the germline V gene. The length of the CDR3 is 15 residues. CDR3 amino acids: CASSSTGGEVYTQYF. In DNA form, the CDR3 reads TGCGCCAGCAGCTCGACAGGGGGCGAGGTATATACGCAGTATTTT.

J is TRBJ1-2 and V is TRBV28; the D is unclear. With 6 bases removed from V and 3 bases from J, the gap between germline ends came to 11 bases. The CDR3 consists of 13 residues. Germline V gene data show CDR1 as MDHEN and CDR2 as SYDVKM. The CDR3: CASSSQEDYGYTF. Here the CDR3 DNA reads TGTGCCAGCAGCAGCCAGGAGGACTATGGCTACACCTTC.

The V and J genes are TRBV19 and TRBJ1-3; D gene ambiguous. In germline, CDR1 is LNHDA, CDR2 SQIVND (reference sequence). Trimming removed 9 bases from V and 0 bases from J, with 6 bases in between. CDR3 length: 12 amino acids. Written as DNA, the CDR3 is TGTGCCAGGGATAGCTCTGGAAACACCATATATTTT. It specifies CARDSSGNTIYF. Combining the CDR3 with reference TRBV19 and TRBJ1-3 gives the whole variable domain DGGITQSPKYLFRKEGQNVTLSCEQNLNHDAMYWYRQDPGQGLRLIYYSQIVNDFQKGDIAEGYSVSREKKESFPLTVTSAQKNPTAFYLCARDSSGNTIYFGEGSWLTVV.

The rearrangement joins TRBV13 to TRBJ2-7; D is perhaps TRBD1 (5 bases). Per germline, CDR1 PRHDT and CDR2 FYEKMQ (reference sequence). The CDR3 consists of 15 residues. V gave up 3 bases and J gave up 0 bases, with 12 bases separating them. Here the CDR3 reads CASSFQTDHSYEQYF. CDR3 coding DNA: TGTGCCAGCAGCTTTCAGACAGATCACTCCTACGAGCAGTACTTC.

V usage is TRBV5-1 and J usage is TRBJ1-1; the D gene is possibly TRBD1 (6 bases). V was shortened by 9 bases and J by 0 bases, with 15 bases between the two germline ends. The CDR3 loop spans 14 amino acids. CDR1 and CDR2 (germline): SGHRS, YFSETQ. CDR3 sequence: CANKQGTMNTEAFF. The CDR3 nucleotides are TGCGCCAACAAACAGGGAACCATGAACACTGAAGCTTTCTTT.

For this clone: A read error may account for a junction end that differs from germline. The gene calls are TRBV7-9 and TRBJ1-3; possibly TRBD1 for D (5 bases). Per germline, CDR1 SEHNR and CDR2 FQNEAQ (reference sequence). The CDR3 totals 14 residues. The CDR3 sequence: CASSLGQGGHTIYF. The DNA of the CDR3 is TGTGCCAGCAGCTTAGGGCAGGGTGGACACACCATATATTTT.

V usage is TRBV11-2 and J usage is TRBJ2-1, with 11 positions matching TRBD2. V was pared by 1 base and J by 7 bases, with 6 bases of the junction left unmatched. Per the germline V gene, CDR1 is SGHAT and CDR2 is FQNNGV. CDR3 length: 16 residues. CDR3 nucleotide sequence: TGTGCCAGCAGCTTAGGGGTAGCGGGAGGGCCAAATGAGCAGTTCTTC. This translates into CASSLGVAGGPNEQFF.

The chain combines TRBV25-1 with TRBJ2-5; D unresolved. The V end lost 6 bases, the J end lost 0 bases, and 5 bases lay between the germline ends. The germline gives CDR1 MGHDK, CDR2 SYGVNS. There are 12 residues in the CDR3. Here the CDR3 reads CASSRYQETQYF. DNA of the CDR3: TGTGCCAGCAGCCGATACCAAGAGACCCAGTACTTC. Variable domain in full (rest from reference TRBV25-1 and TRBJ2-5): EADIYQTPRYLVIGTGKKITLECSQTMGHDKMYWYQQDPGMELHLIHYSYGVNSTEKGDLSSESTVSRIRTEHFPLTLESARPSHTSQYLCASSRYQETQYFGPGTRLLVL.

This clone was detected only a few times. The chain uses TRBV7-2 and TRBJ2-2; D perhaps matches TRBD1 (6 bases). Germline values: CDR1 SGHTA, CDR2 FQGNSA. The CDR3 spans 15 residues. The germline V and J ends were trimmed by 1 base and 0 bases, with 6 bases remaining between them. The chain's CDR3 is CASSLEGANTGELFF. The DNA of the CDR3 is TGTGCCAGCAGCTTAGAGGGGGCGAACACCGGGGAGCTGTTTTTT.

J is TRBJ1-3 and V is TRBV7-9; 10 bases line up with TRBD1. The V gene end was trimmed by 5 bases and the J gene end by 4 bases; junction bases not matched to a gene: 8. CDR1 SEHNR and CDR2 FQNEAQ come from the germline V gene (reference sequence). The CDR3 loop spans 16 amino acids. CDR3 coding DNA: TGTGCCAGCAGCCGGGGACAGGGGCCCCTCGGAAACACCATATATTTT. Its translation is CASSRGQGPLGNTIYF.

The gene calls are TRBV27 and TRBJ1-5; D may be TRBD1 (5 bases). The CDR3 is made up of 14 amino acids. Trimming removed 6 bases from V and 2 bases from J, with 11 bases in between. The germline gives CDR1 MNHEY, CDR2 SMNVEV (reference sequence). CDR3: CASRGRVGNQPQHF. The CDR3 DNA follows: TGTGCCAGCAGGGGACGCGTGGGCAATCAGCCCCAGCATTTT.

This chain uses TRBV28 with TRBJ2-5; 7 bases line up with TRBD1. Germline trimming cut 5 bases from V and 5 bases from J; bases unmatched to any gene: 14. Looked up from germline, CDR1 is MDHEN and CDR2 is SYDVKM. The CDR3 is made up of 16 amino acids. The CDR3 is CASSSRTGGAGETQYF. CDR3 nucleotides: TGTGCCAGCAGTAGTCGGACAGGTGGGGCCGGGGAGACCCAGTACTTC.

V and J are TRBV2 and TRBJ2-1; maybe TRBD2 (7 bases). The CDR3 runs 14 residues. The V gene lost 7 bases and the J gene lost 0 bases, with 10 bases spanning the gap. From germline, CDR1 is SNHLY and CDR2 FYNNEI. The CDR3 DNA follows: TGTGCCAGCAAAGCGGGACACTCCTACAATGAGCAGTTCTTC. Protein sequence: CASKAGHSYNEQFF. The whole variable domain, remainder taken from reference TRBV2 and TRBJ2-1, is EPEVTQTPSHQVTQMGQEVILRCVPISNHLYFYWYRQILGQKVEFLVSFYNNEISEKSEIFDDQFSVERPDGSNFTLKIRSTKLEDSAMYFCASKAGHSYNEQFFGPGTRLTVL.

The chain is built from TRBV30 and TRBJ1-3; 7 bases match TRBD1. This CDR3 has 14 amino acids. Germline V CDR1 and CDR2: GTSNPN, SVGIG (reference sequence). V lost 2 bases, J lost 2 bases, and 3 bases stayed unmatched. The CDR3 sequence is CAWSPGTAGNTIYF. The CDR3 coding sequence is TGTGCCTGGAGTCCAGGGACAGCTGGAAACACCATATATTTT.

The V call is TRBV6-2 or TRBV6-3, the J call TRBJ2-1; 7 bases map to TRBD2. CDR1 and CDR2 from the germline V gene are MNHEY and SVGEGT. The CDR3 is made up of 14 amino acids. V was pared by 5 bases and J by 5 bases, with 6 bases of the junction left unmatched. CDR3 sequence (DNA): TGTGCCAGCAGTGACGGACTAGTCCACAATGAGCAGTTCTTC. This translates into CASSDGLVHNEQFF.

This chain links TRBV6-5 with TRBJ1-4; weak D call: TRBD1 (6 bases). The CDR3 length is 15 residues. Germline values: CDR1 MNHEY, CDR2 SVGAGI. V was trimmed by 2 bases and J by 2 bases, leaving 9 bases between them. CDR3 in DNA: TGTGCCAGCAGTTACGGGGGGCTGACTAATGAAAAACTGTTTTTT. It specifies CASSYGGLTNEKLFF.

The V gene is TRBV7-2, the J gene TRBJ1-2; TRBD1 is a possible D gene (6 bases). The CDR3 is made up of 17 amino acids. CDR1 and CDR2 from the germline V gene are SGHTA and FQGNSA. Deletions cut 1 base from V and 4 bases from J, with 19 bases between. The CDR3 sequence is CASSLDGGGAVFYGYTF. In DNA form, the CDR3 reads TGTGCCAGCAGCTTAGACGGTGGGGGGGCTGTGTTCTATGGCTACACCTTC. Together with reference TRBV7-2 and TRBJ1-2, the CDR3 gives the full variable domain: GAGVSQSPSNKVTEKGKDVELRCDPISGHTALYWYRQSLGQGLEFLIYFQGNSAPDKSGLPSDRFSAERTGGSVSTLTIQRTQQEDSAVYLCASSLDGGGAVFYGYTFGSGTRLTVV.

CDR3 region: CASSRLPLAESYNEQFF. As DNA, the CDR3 is TGCGCCAGCAGTCGGTTACCTCTAGCGGAGTCCTACAATGAGCAGTTCTTC. The genes are TRBV4-1 and TRBJ2-1, with 7 bases aligning to TRBD2. V was pared by 6 bases and J by 1 base, with 12 bases of the junction left unmatched. Germline assignment: CDR1 MGHRA and CDR2 YSYEKL. The CDR3 spans 17 residues.

CDR3 protein: CASRDDRNKGLNTEAFF. CDR3 nucleotide sequence: TGTGCCAGTAGAGACGACAGGAACAAGGGACTGAACACTGAAGCTTTCTTT. The chain employs TRBV19 and TRBJ1-1; D might be TRBD1 (6 bases). The V end lost 6 bases, the J end lost 0 bases, and 20 bases lay between the germline ends. The CDR3 totals 17 residues. CDR1 LNHDA and CDR2 SQIVND come from the germline V gene (reference sequence).

This clone was recorded only once. This chain uses TRBV11-2 with TRBJ2-7; 13 bases align to TRBD2. Germline V gene data show CDR1 as SGHAT and CDR2 as FQNNGV. The CDR3 has 17 residues. V lost 3 bases to trimming and J lost 5 bases; unmatched junction nucleotides: 10. DNA for the CDR3: TGTGCCAGCAGCTTCCCAAGACTAGCGGGAGGTATCGACGAGCAGTACTTC. It translates to CASSFPRLAGGIDEQYF. Full variable domain (missing parts from reference TRBV11-2 and TRBJ2-7): EAGVAQSPRYKIIEKRQSVAFWCNPISGHATLYWYQQILGQGPKLLIQFQNNGVVDDSQLPKDRFSAERLKGVDSTLKIQPAKLEDSAVYLCASSFPRLAGGIDEQYFGPGTRLTVT.

V and J are TRBV29-1 and TRBJ2-7; 9 nucleotides align to TRBD2. This CDR3 is 14 amino acids long. V gave up 4 bases and J gave up 4 bases; unmatched junction bases: 8. The V gene's germline CDR1 is SQVTM and CDR2 ANQGSEA. CDR3: CSVAGASGTYEQYF. The CDR3 DNA is TGCAGCGTTGCTGGGGCTAGCGGGACTTACGAGCAGTACTTC.

This chain links TRBV19 with TRBJ2-7; D uncertain. The CDR3 length is 9 residues. Germline loops: CDR1 LNHDA, CDR2 SQIVND (reference sequence). Deletions cut 9 bases from V and 3 bases from J, with 3 bases between. In DNA form, the CDR3 reads TGTGCCAGCTGCTACGAGCAGTACTTC. It translates to CASCYEQYF. The full variable domain, its missing parts supplied by reference TRBV19 and TRBJ2-7, is DGGITQSPKYLFRKEGQNVTLSCEQNLNHDAMYWYRQDPGQGLRLIYYSQIVNDFQKGDIAEGYSVSREKKESFPLTVTSAQKNPTAFYLCASCYEQYFGPGTRLTVT.

The V and J genes are TRBV12-3 or TRBV12-4 and TRBJ1-4; unclear D gene. The CDR3 runs to 12 residues. The germline V and J ends were trimmed by 3 bases and 8 bases, with 7 bases remaining between them. This chain's CDR3 is CASSFGGEKLFF. The CDR3 DNA sequence: TGTGCCAGCAGTTTTGGAGGCGAAAAACTGTTTTTT.

This clone has a handful of counts. This chain links TRBV11-1 with TRBJ2-7; D call uncertain. Between the trimmed V and J ends, which lost 6 bases and 3 bases, there was a span of 6 bases. Germline V gene data show CDR1 as SGHAT and CDR2 as FQDESV (reference sequence). This CDR3 spans 11 amino acids. This CDR3 is CASSQIYEQYF. As DNA, the CDR3 is TGTGCCAGCAGTCAAATCTACGAGCAGTACTTC.

This chain joins TRBV30 and TRBJ2-4; D remains unclear. The CDR3 runs to 14 residues. Per germline, CDR1 GTSNPN and CDR2 SVGIG (reference sequence). V was cut by 0 bases and J by 1 base, with 7 bases left in between. CDR3 loop: CAWSVQQAKNIQYF. CDR3 sequence (DNA): TGTGCCTGGAGTGTACAGCAGGCCAAAAACATTCAGTACTTC.

The rearrangement joins TRBV13 to TRBJ1-1; the D is unclear. The germline V gene encodes CDR1 PRHDT and CDR2 FYEKMQ (reference sequence). CDR3 length: 9 amino acids. Trimming cost V 7 bases and J 7 bases, with 4 bases left between them. The DNA for the CDR3 is TGTGCCAGCAATCGTGAAGCTTTCTTT. Its protein is CASNREAFF.

This chain joins TRBV19 and TRBJ1-2, with 7 positions matching TRBD1. The CDR3 totals 17 residues. Trimming removed 9 bases from V and 4 bases from J; junction bases left unmatched: 20. Per the germline V gene, CDR1 is LNHDA and CDR2 is SQIVND (reference sequence). The CDR3 loop is CASTPETGTIPSYGYTF. The CDR3 DNA reads as TGTGCCAGCACCCCTGAGACAGGGACTATTCCCTCCTATGGCTACACCTTC.

The CDR3 region has the DNA TGTGCCAGCAGCTTACGGACTAGCGGGAACTATGAGCAGTTCTTC. Amino acids: CASSLRTSGNYEQFF. This chain uses TRBV7-9 with TRBJ2-1; 12 bases are shared with TRBD2. V lost 2 bases and J lost 8; bases outside the gene matches: 4. Germline assignment: CDR1 SEHNR and CDR2 FQNEAQ (reference sequence). CDR3 length equals 15 residues. Variable domain in full (rest from reference TRBV7-9 and TRBJ2-1): DTGVSQNPRHKITKRGQNVTFRCDPISEHNRLYWYRQTLGQGPEFLTYFQNEAQLEKSRLLSDRFSAERPKGSFSTLEIQRTEQGDSAMYLCASSLRTSGNYEQFFGPGTRLTVL.